One sample yielded the 3 T cell receptor beta chains listed below, sequenced in a study of T cells in Graves' hyperthyroidism and ophthalmopathy. Amplification targeted TCR beta CDR3 regions from RNA transcripts. First-round RT-PCR of the TCR CDR3 relied on the HTBI primer set. TCRdb itself ran the multiplex PCR reads through MiXCR, one entry per CDR3 protein. This table has over 400,000 distinct CDR3 sequences, around a fifth appearing once. The sequenced sample consisted of blood. The origin of the receptors is a woman in her 70s with Graves' ophthalmopathy.

J is TRBJ1-4 and V is TRBV7-8; D unclear. Per the germline V gene, CDR1 is SGHVS and CDR2 is FQNEAQ. Trimming pared 5 bases from V and 8 bases from J, leaving 12 bases between. This CDR3 spans 13 amino acids. CDR3 nucleotides: TGTGCCAGCAGCCCAGACTATGGAGAAAAACTGTTTTTT. Protein product: CASSPDYGEKLFF.

The chain carries TRBV7-8 and TRBJ1-5, with D perhaps matching TRBD1 (5 bases). Trimming shortened V by 5 bases and J by 2 bases, and 22 bases separated the two germline ends. CDR3 length: 18 residues. Looked up from germline, CDR1 is SGHVS and CDR2 is FQNEAQ. The DNA of the CDR3 is TGTGCCAGCAGCCGACAGCCCCCAGGGATTACGGGCAATCAGCCCCAGCATTTT. Translating it yields CASSRQPPGITGNQPQHF.

This clonotype came up many times. The chain is built from TRBV2 and TRBJ1-4, with a weak D call TRBD1 (5 bases). Trimming cost V 4 bases and J 3 bases, with 6 bases left between them. Looked up from germline, CDR1 is SNHLY and CDR2 is FYNNEI. The CDR3 consists of 13 residues. CDR3 residues: CASSGGPNEKLFF. CDR3 nucleotides: TGTGCCAGCAGTGGGGGACCTAATGAAAAACTGTTTTTT. The full variable domain, with the rest looked up from reference TRBV2 and TRBJ1-4, is EPEVTQTPSHQVTQMGQEVILRCVPISNHLYFYWYRQILGQKVEFLVSFYNNEISEKSEIFDDQFSVERPDGSNFTLKIRSTKLEDSAMYFCASSGGPNEKLFFGSGTQLSVL.